The present T cell receptor (beta chain) was sequenced within a study of T cells in Graves' hyperthyroidism and ophthalmopathy. Based on clinical symptoms, serum thyroxine and TRAb, thyroid ultrasound and orbital computed tomography, diagnoses were reached. Cells are PBMCs isolated from roughly 9.3 ml of fresh blood. This clonotype occurred a few times. This CDR3 region has 12 residues. In germline, CDR1 is SGHAT, CDR2 FQNNGV. The V and J ends lost 1 base and 14 bases, in that order; junction bases with no gene match: 6. From RNA transcripts, TCR beta CDR3 regions were amplified. The HTBI primer set served for first-round RT-PCR of the TCR CDR3. TCRdb re-called the multiplex PCR reads through MiXCR, storing one row per CDR3 protein. Among around 540,000 distinct CDR3 sequences listed, roughly a sixth were seen once.

This sequence originates from a woman aged 25 to 39 with Graves' ophthalmopathy. V gene TRBV11-2 combines with J gene TRBJ2-5, with 8 positions matching TRBD2. The specimen sequenced was blood. DNA for the CDR3: TGTGCCAGCAGCTTAGTAGGGACTAGGTCATACTTC. As protein: CASSLVGTRSYF.